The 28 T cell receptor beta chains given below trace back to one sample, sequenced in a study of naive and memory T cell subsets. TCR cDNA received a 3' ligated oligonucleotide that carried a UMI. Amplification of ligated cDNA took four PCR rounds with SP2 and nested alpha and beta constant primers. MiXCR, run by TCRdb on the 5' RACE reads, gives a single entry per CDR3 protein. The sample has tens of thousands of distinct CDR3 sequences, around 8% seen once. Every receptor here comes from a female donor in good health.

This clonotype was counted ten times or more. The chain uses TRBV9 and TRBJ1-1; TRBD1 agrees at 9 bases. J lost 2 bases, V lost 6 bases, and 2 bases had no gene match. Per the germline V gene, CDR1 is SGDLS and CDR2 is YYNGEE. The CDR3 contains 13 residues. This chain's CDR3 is CASTTGGNTEAFF. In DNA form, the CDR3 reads TGTGCCAGCACGACAGGGGGTAACACTGAAGCTTTCTTT.

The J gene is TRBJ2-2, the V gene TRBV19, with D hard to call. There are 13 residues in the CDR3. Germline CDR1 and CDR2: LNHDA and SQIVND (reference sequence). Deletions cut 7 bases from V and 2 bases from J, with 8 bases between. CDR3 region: CASKTRNTGELFF. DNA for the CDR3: TGTGCCAGTAAGACACGCAACACCGGGGAGCTGTTTTTT.

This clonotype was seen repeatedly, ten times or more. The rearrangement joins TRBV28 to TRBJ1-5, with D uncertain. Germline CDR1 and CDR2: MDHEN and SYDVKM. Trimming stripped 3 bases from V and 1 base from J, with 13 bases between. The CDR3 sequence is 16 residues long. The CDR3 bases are TGTGCCAGCAGTTTGACGGCTTGGTTCAGCAATCAGCCCCAGCATTTT. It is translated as CASSLTAWFSNQPQHF.

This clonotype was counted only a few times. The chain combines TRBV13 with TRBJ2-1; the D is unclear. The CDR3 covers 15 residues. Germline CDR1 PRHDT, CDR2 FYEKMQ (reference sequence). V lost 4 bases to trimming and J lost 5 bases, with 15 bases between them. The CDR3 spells CASSYLSRRDNEQFF. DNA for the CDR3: TGTGCCAGCAGCTATTTATCCCGACGTGACAATGAGCAGTTCTTC. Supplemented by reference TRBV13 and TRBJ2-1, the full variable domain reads AAGVIQSPRHLIKEKRETATLKCYPIPRHDTVYWYQQGPGQDPQFLISFYEKMQSDKGSIPDRFSAQQFSDYHSELNMSSLELGDSALYFCASSYLSRRDNEQFFGPGTRLTVL.

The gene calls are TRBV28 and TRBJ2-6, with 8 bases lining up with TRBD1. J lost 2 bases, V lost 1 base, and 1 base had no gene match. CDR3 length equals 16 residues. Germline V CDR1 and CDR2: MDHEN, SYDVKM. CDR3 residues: CASSLSGGAGANVLTF. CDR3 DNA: TGTGCCAGCAGTTTATCAGGGGGCGCTGGGGCCAACGTCCTGACTTTC.

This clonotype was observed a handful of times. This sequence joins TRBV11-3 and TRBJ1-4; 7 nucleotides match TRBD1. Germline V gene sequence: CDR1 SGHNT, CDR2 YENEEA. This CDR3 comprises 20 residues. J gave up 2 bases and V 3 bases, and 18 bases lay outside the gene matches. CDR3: CASSFSDINIHRGTNEKLFF. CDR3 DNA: TGTGCCAGCAGCTTCTCGGACATAAACATTCACAGGGGCACTAATGAAAAACTGTTTTTT.

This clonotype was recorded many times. CDR3 bases: TGTGCCAGCAGCTTGGTCGGGACAGGGGGCTACAATGAGCAGTTCTTC. The encoded protein is CASSLVGTGGYNEQFF. The genes are TRBV5-5 and TRBJ2-1, with 11 bases identical to TRBD1. The CDR3 length is 16 residues. V trimming: 0 bases; J trimming: 3 bases; junction bases outside the gene matches: 2. Germline CDR1 and CDR2: SGHKS and YYEKEE (reference sequence).

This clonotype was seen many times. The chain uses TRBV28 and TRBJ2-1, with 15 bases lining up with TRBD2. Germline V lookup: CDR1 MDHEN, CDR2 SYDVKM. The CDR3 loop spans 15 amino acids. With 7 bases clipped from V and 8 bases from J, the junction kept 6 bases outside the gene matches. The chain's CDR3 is CASMSGTSGRHEQFF. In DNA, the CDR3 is TGTGCCAGCATGTCCGGGACTAGCGGGAGGCATGAGCAGTTCTTC. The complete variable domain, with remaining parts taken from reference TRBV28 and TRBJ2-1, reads DVKVTQSSRYLVKRTGEKVFLECVQDMDHENMFWYRQDPGLGLRLIYFSYDVKMKEKGDIPEGYSVSREKKERFSLILESASTNQTSMYLCASMSGTSGRHEQFFGPGTRLTVL.

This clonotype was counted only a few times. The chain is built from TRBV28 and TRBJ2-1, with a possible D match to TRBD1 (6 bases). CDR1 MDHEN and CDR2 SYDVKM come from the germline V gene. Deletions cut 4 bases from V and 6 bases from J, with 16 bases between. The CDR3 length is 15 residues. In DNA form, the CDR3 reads TGTGCCAGCAGTTCTTCCGGGACAAGCACCAATGAGCAGTTCTTC. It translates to CASSSSGTSTNEQFF.

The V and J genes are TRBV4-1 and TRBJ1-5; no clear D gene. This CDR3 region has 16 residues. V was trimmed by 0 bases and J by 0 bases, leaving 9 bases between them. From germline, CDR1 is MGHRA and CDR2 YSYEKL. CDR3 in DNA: TGCGCCAGCAGCCAAGATTACAGTCTTAGCAATCAGCCCCAGCATTTT. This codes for CASSQDYSLSNQPQHF.

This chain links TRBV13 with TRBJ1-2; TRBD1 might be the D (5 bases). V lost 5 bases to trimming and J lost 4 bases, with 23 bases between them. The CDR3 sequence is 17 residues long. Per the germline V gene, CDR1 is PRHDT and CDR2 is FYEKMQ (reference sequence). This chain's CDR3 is CASSLQMGQLISYGYTF. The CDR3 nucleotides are TGTGCCAGCAGCCTCCAAATGGGGCAACTGATCTCCTATGGCTACACCTTC.

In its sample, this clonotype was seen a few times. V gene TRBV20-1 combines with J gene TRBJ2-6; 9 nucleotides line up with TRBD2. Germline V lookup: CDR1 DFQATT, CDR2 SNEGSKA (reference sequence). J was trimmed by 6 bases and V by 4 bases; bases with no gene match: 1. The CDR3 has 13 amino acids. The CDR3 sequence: CSATGLAANVLTF. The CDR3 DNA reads TGCAGTGCTACGGGACTAGCGGCCAACGTCCTGACTTTC.

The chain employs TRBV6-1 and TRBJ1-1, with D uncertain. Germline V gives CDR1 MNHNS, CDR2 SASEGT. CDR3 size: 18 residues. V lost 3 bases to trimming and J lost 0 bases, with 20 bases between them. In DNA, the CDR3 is TGTGCCAGCAGTGACTTCCTCCGGGCCCAGGATATGAACACTGAAGCTTTCTTT. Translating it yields CASSDFLRAQDMNTEAFF.

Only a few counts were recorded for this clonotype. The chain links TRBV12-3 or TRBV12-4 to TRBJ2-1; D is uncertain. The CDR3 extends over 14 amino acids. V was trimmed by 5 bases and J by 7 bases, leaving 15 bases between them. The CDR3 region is CASSPELRRNEQFF. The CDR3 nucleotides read TGTGCCAGCAGTCCAGAACTCCGGCGGAATGAGCAGTTCTTC.

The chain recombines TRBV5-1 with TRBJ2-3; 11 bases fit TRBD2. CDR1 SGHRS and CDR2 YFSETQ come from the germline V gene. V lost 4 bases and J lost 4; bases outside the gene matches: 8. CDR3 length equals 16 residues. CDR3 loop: CASSGLAGGEADTQYF. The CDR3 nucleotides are TGCGCCAGCAGCGGGCTAGCGGGAGGAGAAGCAGATACGCAGTATTTT.

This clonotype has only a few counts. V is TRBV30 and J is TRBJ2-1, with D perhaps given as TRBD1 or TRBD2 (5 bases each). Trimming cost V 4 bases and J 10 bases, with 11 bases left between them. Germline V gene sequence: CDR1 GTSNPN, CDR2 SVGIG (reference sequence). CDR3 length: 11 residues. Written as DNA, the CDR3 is TGTGCCTGGACCCTTGGGACCGAGCAGTTCTTC. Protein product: CAWTLGTEQFF.

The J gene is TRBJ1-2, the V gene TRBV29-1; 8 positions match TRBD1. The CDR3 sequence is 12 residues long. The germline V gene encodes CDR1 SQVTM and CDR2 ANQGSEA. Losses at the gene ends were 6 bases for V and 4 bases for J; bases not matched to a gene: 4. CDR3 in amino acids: CSVRQGIYGYTF. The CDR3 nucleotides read TGCAGCGTAAGACAGGGGATCTATGGCTACACCTTC.

In DNA, the CDR3 is TGTGCCAGCAGTTACTCGACAAGGGGTCGCACTGAAGCTTTCTTT. Translated: CASSYSTRGRTEAFF. This chain links TRBV6-5 with TRBJ1-1; D might be TRBD1 (5 bases). V lost 0 bases and J lost 4, with 12 bases in between. Germline lookup yields CDR1 MNHEY and CDR2 SVGAGI. The CDR3 runs to 15 residues.

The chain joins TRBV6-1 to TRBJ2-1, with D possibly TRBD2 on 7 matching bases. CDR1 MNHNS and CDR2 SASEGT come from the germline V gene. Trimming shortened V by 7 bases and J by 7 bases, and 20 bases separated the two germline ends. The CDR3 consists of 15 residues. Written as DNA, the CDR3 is TGTGCCAGCACGAGGACGCGGGGGCCGGAGAATGAGCAGTTCTTC. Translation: CASTRTRGPENEQFF.

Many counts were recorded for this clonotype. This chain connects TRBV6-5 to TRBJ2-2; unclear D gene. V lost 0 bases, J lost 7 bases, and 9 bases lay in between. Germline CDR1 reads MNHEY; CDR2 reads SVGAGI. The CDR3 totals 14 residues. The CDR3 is CASSYSHGLGELFF. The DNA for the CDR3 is TGTGCCAGCAGTTACTCGCATGGTCTCGGGGAGCTGTTTTTT.

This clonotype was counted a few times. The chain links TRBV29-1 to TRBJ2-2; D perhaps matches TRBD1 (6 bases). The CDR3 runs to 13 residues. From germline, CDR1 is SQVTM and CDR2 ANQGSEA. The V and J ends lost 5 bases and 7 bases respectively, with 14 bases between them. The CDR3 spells CSVLHRAGGELFF. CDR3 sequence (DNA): TGCAGCGTTCTACACAGGGCCGGCGGGGAGCTGTTTTTT.

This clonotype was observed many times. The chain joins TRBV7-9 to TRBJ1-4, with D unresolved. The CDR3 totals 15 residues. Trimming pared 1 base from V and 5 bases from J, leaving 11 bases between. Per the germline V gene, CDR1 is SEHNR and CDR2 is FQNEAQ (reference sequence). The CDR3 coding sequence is TGTGCCAGCAGCTTAGTTCGCGGAAGAAATGAAAAACTGTTTTTT. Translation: CASSLVRGRNEKLFF.

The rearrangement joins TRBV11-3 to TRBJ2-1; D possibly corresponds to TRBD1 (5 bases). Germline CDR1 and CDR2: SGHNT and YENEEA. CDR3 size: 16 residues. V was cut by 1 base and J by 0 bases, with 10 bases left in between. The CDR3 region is CASSLVSGLSYNEQFF. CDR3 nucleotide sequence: TGTGCCAGCAGCTTAGTATCAGGGCTCTCCTACAATGAGCAGTTCTTC.

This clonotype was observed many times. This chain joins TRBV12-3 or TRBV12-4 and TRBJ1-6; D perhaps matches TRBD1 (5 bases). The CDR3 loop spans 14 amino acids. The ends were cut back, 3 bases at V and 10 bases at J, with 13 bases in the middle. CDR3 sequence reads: CASSFGGVGSPLHF. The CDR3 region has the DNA TGTGCCAGCAGTTTTGGAGGGGTAGGGTCACCCCTCCACTTT.

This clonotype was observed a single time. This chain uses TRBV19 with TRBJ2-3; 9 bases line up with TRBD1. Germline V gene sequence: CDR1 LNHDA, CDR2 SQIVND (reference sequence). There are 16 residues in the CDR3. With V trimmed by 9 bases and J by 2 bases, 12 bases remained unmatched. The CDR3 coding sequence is TGTGCCAGCGCGACAGGGGGAGGGACCTCCACAGATACGCAGTATTTT. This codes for CASATGGGTSTDTQYF.

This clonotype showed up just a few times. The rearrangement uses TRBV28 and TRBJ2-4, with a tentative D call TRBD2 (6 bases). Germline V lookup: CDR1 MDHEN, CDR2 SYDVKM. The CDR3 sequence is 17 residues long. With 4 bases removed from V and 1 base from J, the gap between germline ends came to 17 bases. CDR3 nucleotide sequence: TGTGCCAGCAGTTCTAACCGCGGGAATTTCGCCAAAAACATTCAGTACTTC. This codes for CASSSNRGNFAKNIQYF.

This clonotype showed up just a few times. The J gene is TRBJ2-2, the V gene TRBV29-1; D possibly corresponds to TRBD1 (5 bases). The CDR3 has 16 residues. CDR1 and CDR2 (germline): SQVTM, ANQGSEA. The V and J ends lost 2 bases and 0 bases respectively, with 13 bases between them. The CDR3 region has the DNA TGCAGCGTTGAAAGTGGGGCAGTTGCGAACACCGGGGAGCTGTTTTTT. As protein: CSVESGAVANTGELFF.

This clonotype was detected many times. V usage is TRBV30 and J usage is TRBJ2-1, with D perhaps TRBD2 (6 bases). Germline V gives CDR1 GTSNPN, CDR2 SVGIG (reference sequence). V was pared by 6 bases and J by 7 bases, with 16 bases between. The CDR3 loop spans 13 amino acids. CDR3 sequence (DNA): TGTGCCTGTATCCCGGGACTCAGAAATGAGCAGTTCTTC. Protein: CACIPGLRNEQFF.